This TCR beta chain was recovered during a study of blood T cells in healthy people across ages. A sample-barcoded 5' primer and a J-beta primer mix were used in a second PCR of about 7 to 12 cycles. Each CDR3 protein is one row after TCRdb ran MiXCR on the 5' RACE reads. Of about 1.8 million distinct CDR3 sequences listed, around half are singletons. CDR1 and CDR2 (germline): SEHNR, FQNEAQ (reference sequence). This CDR3 comprises 15 residues. The V segment lost 5 bases and the J segment 3 bases; nucleotides outside the gene matches: 5. This clonotype was detected only a few times. The donors, healthy Caucasians from Russia, were aged roughly 6 to 90. PBMCs, at least 6 million per sample, were isolated.

The receptor was derived from a middle-aged woman in good health. This rearrangement joins TRBV7-9 to TRBJ2-3; TRBD1 matches at 10 bases. Specimen: blood. CDR3 nucleotide sequence: TGTGCCAGCAGCATCGGGACAGGGGTTACAGATACGCAGTATTTT. Its translation: CASSIGTGVTDTQYF.